The present T cell receptor beta chain was sequenced within a study of identical twins. Germline V CDR1 and CDR2: LGHNA, YNFKEQ. Trimming cost V 1 base and J 2 bases, with 11 bases left between them. The CDR3 is made up of 15 amino acids. cDNA carried unique molecular identifiers, and a universal primer site was added by template switching. TCRdb itself ran the 5' RACE reads through MiXCR, one entry per CDR3 protein. The table shows 600,000 to 850,000 distinct CDR3 sequences, with roughly 18% occurring only once. These records were also assigned to another study, of T cells expressing NK-cell markers. In that study: NKG2C+ dominant clonotype frequencies in about six donors were roughly 1.0-8% of CD8+ T cells.

Sample: PBMCs. The sequence derives from a woman younger than 30 in good health. The chain is built from TRBV4-2 and TRBJ1-2; D is uncertain. CDR3 DNA sequence: TGTGCCAGCAGCCAAGTTAGTCGGATCAACTATGGCTACACCTTC. Amino acids: CASSQVSRINYGYTF.